Following are 23 T cell receptor beta chains from one sample sequenced in a study of blood T cell repertoires in COVID-19. Profiling relied on immunoSEQ multiplex PCR, and the TCRdb table lists in-frame clones only, not all of them. The sample lists some 50,000 clones; roughly 82% were seen once. Sample: peripheral blood. The receptors shown here come from a human donor in a cohort sampled during active COVID-19.

The rearrangement links TRBV11-2 to TRBJ2-7; TRBD1 matches 9 bases. The CDR3 sequence is 15 residues long. The trim removed 5 bases at V and 3 bases at J, leaving 8 bases unmatched. The germline V gene has CDR1 SGHAT and CDR2 FQNNGV. The CDR3 coding sequence is TGTGCCAGCAGCCATTTCCGGGACAGGGACTACGAGCAGTACTTC. This encodes CASSHFRDRDYEQYF.

The V and J genes are TRBV18 and TRBJ1-2, with D tentatively TRBD1 (5 bases). This CDR3 contains 15 residues. Trimming left V 3 bases short and J 0 bases short, with 11 bases between. Germline lookup yields CDR1 KGHSH and CDR2 LQKENI. CDR3 in amino acids: CASSPDRIANYGYTF. The CDR3 nucleotides read TGTGCCAGCTCACCCGACAGAATTGCTAACTATGGCTACACCTTC. Together with reference TRBV18 and TRBJ1-2, the CDR3 gives the full variable domain: NAGVMQNPRHLVRRRGQEARLRCSPMKGHSHVYWYRQLPEEGLKFMVYLQKENIIDESGMPKERFSAEFPKEGPSILRIQQVVRGDSAAYFCASSPDRIANYGYTFGSGTRLTVV.

V and J are TRBV11-2 and TRBJ2-6, with 7 bases lining up with TRBD1. Germline V gives CDR1 SGHAT, CDR2 FQNNGV. CDR3 length equals 19 residues. The V gene end was trimmed by 5 bases and the J gene end by 2 bases; junction bases not matched to a gene: 15. The CDR3 loop is CASSQELDRVLPGANVLTF. The DNA for the CDR3 is TGTGCCAGCAGCCAGGAACTCGACAGGGTTCTCCCTGGGGCCAACGTCCTGACTTTC.

Worth noting for this clone: This sample includes further DNA sequences coding for the same CDR3. The chain recombines TRBV12-3 or TRBV12-4 with TRBJ2-7; 7 positions agree with TRBD1. The CDR3 covers 13 residues. V trimming: 5 bases; J trimming: 4 bases; junction bases outside the gene matches: 5. The CDR3 sequence is CASSPTGVYEQYF. The CDR3, as DNA: TGTGCCAGCAGTCCAACAGGGGTGTACGAGCAGTACTTC.

The V gene is TRBV7-8, the J gene TRBJ1-6, with a weak D call TRBD1 (5 bases). Looked up from germline, CDR1 is SGHVS and CDR2 is FQNEAQ. The CDR3 sequence is 16 residues long. V was cut by 4 bases and J by 8 bases, with 18 bases left in between. CDR3 DNA sequence: TGTGCCAGCAGCTGGGGTCAGGGATCTGTGGATTCACCCCTCCACTTT. It specifies CASSWGQGSVDSPLHF.

This sequence joins TRBV4-2 and TRBJ1-1; the D gene is possibly TRBD1 (5 bases). CDR3 length: 18 residues. The germline V gene has CDR1 LGHNA and CDR2 YNFKEQ. The ends were cut back, 0 bases at V and 14 bases at J, with 31 bases in the middle. The DNA for the CDR3 is TGTGCCAGCAGCCAAGAGGGCAGCTTTGAGTTGCAAGTTGGCGGGGGGTTCTTT. Its translation: CASSQEGSFELQVGGGFF.

The rearrangement joins TRBV6-2 or TRBV6-3 to TRBJ1-2, with 10 bases lining up with TRBD1. V was pared by 5 bases and J by 8 bases, with 8 bases of the junction left unmatched. CDR1 is MNHEY and CDR2 is SVGEGT in the germline V gene. This CDR3 contains 14 residues. The CDR3 sequence is CASSLDRGLYGYTF. As DNA, the CDR3 is TGTGCCAGCAGTCTCGACAGGGGGCTTTACGGCTACACCTTC.

The rearrangement uses TRBV6-5 and TRBJ2-7; 7 bases are shared with TRBD2. Germline V CDR1 and CDR2: MNHEY, SVGAGI. J gave up 0 bases and V 6 bases, and 5 bases lay outside the gene matches. The CDR3 runs 14 residues. The CDR3: CASRPLAFSYEQYF. CDR3 nucleotides: TGTGCCAGCAGACCACTAGCGTTCTCCTACGAGCAGTACTTC.

This chain joins TRBV18 and TRBJ2-7, with 7 bases matching TRBD2. Germline V gene sequence: CDR1 KGHSH, CDR2 LQKENI. V gave up 0 bases and J gave up 3 bases; unmatched junction bases: 2. The CDR3 covers 14 residues. The CDR3 nucleotides read TGTGCCAGCTCACCACCAAGCGGGATCTACGAGCAGTACTTC. Translation: CASSPPSGIYEQYF.

The chain uses TRBV7-2 and TRBJ2-5; 7 nucleotides match TRBD1. V lost 2 bases and J lost 2; bases outside the gene matches: 11. Germline V CDR1 and CDR2: SGHTA, FQGNSA. The CDR3 sequence is 17 residues long. Here the CDR3 DNA reads TGTGCCAGCAGCTTATGTTCCGGGACAGACAAACAAGAGACCCAGTACTTC. Its translation: CASSLCSGTDKQETQYF.

The J gene is TRBJ2-3, the V gene TRBV19, with D tentatively TRBD1 (5 bases). V was cut by 1 base and J by 2 bases, with 13 bases left in between. The CDR3 has 16 amino acids. Germline CDR1 is LNHDA and CDR2 is SQIVND (reference sequence). For the CDR3, the DNA is TGTGCCAGTAGTATAGTCCCAGGGTCCAACACAGATACGCAGTATTTT. Protein: CASSIVPGSNTDTQYF. Variable domain in full (rest from reference TRBV19 and TRBJ2-3): DGGITQSPKYLFRKEGQNVTLSCEQNLNHDAMYWYRQDPGQGLRLIYYSQIVNDFQKGDIAEGYSVSREKKESFPLTVTSAQKNPTAFYLCASSIVPGSNTDTQYFGPGTRLTVL.

The genes are TRBV27 and TRBJ1-6; 7 nucleotides align to TRBD1. Trimming removed 3 bases from V and 4 bases from J; junction bases left unmatched: 0. The CDR3 is 14 amino acids. CDR1 and CDR2 (germline): MNHEY, SMNVEV (reference sequence). This chain's CDR3 is CASSLGQYNSPLHF. CDR3 nucleotides: TGTGCCAGCAGTTTGGGACAGTATAATTCACCCCTCCACTTT.

This clone was detected once. The chain combines TRBV6-4 with TRBJ2-3, with TRBD1 identical over 7 bases. The CDR3 length is 16 residues. V dropped 4 bases and J dropped 2; count of bases not matched to a gene: 9. Germline lookup yields CDR1 MRHNA and CDR2 SNTAGT. CDR3 nucleotide sequence: TGTGCCAGCAGTGCGACAGGGTTCCCTTTCACAGATACGCAGTATTTT. Protein product: CASSATGFPFTDTQYF.

The chain carries TRBV6-5 and TRBJ2-7, with TRBD2 identical over 9 bases. The junction had 6 bases not matched to a gene; V was cut back by 6 bases and J by 0 bases. Germline CDR1 MNHEY, CDR2 SVGAGI. The CDR3 sequence is 15 residues long. CDR3 residues: CASSQSGGSSYEQYF. The CDR3 DNA is TGTGCCAGCAGCCAAAGCGGGGGGAGCTCCTACGAGCAGTACTTC.

This rearrangement joins TRBV19 to TRBJ1-4, with 7 bases that match TRBD1. This CDR3 comprises 15 residues. Looked up from germline, CDR1 is LNHDA and CDR2 is SQIVND (reference sequence). After removal of 7 bases from V and 6 bases from J, the junction contained 11 bases not matched to a gene. The CDR3 reads CASNLNRGMYEKLFF. Here the CDR3 DNA reads TGTGCCAGTAACCTCAACAGGGGCATGTATGAAAAACTGTTTTTT.

This clone occurred a few times. CDR3 sequence: CASSWRRTDTQYF. CDR3 DNA: TGTGCCAGCAGTTGGAGGAGGACAGATACGCAGTATTTT. The rearrangement joins TRBV6-5 to TRBJ2-3; D possibly corresponds to TRBD2 (5 bases). V was trimmed by 4 bases and J by 3 bases, leaving 8 bases between them. Germline V gene lookup returns CDR1 MNHEY and CDR2 SVGAGI. The CDR3 spans 13 residues.

J is TRBJ1-1 and V is TRBV11-3, with 8 bases identical to TRBD1. J was trimmed by 2 bases and V by 2 bases; bases with no gene match: 1. Germline V gene data show CDR1 as SGHNT and CDR2 as YENEEA. This CDR3 is 14 amino acids long. In DNA form, the CDR3 reads TGTGCCAGCAGCTTAACAGGGGGAAACACTGAAGCTTTCTTT. Protein: CASSLTGGNTEAFF.

This clone was observed a few times. The V call is TRBV4-2, the J call TRBJ2-5; 9 bases are shared with TRBD2. With V trimmed by 0 bases and J by 4 bases, 9 bases remained unmatched. CDR3 size: 17 residues. Germline CDR1 and CDR2: LGHNA and YNFKEQ. This chain's CDR3 is CASSQDGSGGRGETQYF. CDR3 nucleotide sequence: TGTGCCAGCAGCCAAGATGGGAGCGGGGGGAGGGGAGAGACCCAGTACTTC.

The chain recombines TRBV12-5 with TRBJ2-5; D is ambiguous. CDR1 and CDR2 (germline): LGHNT, FRNRAP. V was cut by 8 bases and J by 5 bases, with 12 bases left in between. This CDR3 comprises 12 residues. The CDR3 loop reads CASSSPRETQYF. As DNA, the CDR3 is TGTGCTAGTAGTTCCCCGCGGGAGACCCAGTACTTC.

The chain has TRBV19 and TRBJ1-2; a weak D match, TRBD1 (6 bases). CDR3 size: 13 residues. The germline CDR1 and CDR2 sequences are LNHDA and SQIVND (reference sequence). Trimming pared 4 bases from V and 8 bases from J, leaving 14 bases between. CDR3 protein: CASSRGGGIGYTF. CDR3 nucleotides: TGTGCCAGTAGTAGGGGGGGCGGAATAGGCTACACCTTC.

The rearrangement links TRBV15 to TRBJ2-2; 9 bases are a match to TRBD1. The germline V gene encodes CDR1 LNHNV and CDR2 YYDKDF (reference sequence). This CDR3 contains 16 residues. V lost 0 bases, J lost 6 bases, and 5 bases stayed unmatched. CDR3 in DNA: TGTGCCACCAGCAGAGATTTAGACAGGGGGTCCGGGGAGCTGTTTTTT. This codes for CATSRDLDRGSGELFF.

This chain uses TRBV5-1 with TRBJ1-1; a weak D match, TRBD1 (6 bases). The CDR3 length is 13 residues. Germline values: CDR1 SGHRS, CDR2 YFSETQ. Trimming pared 6 bases from V and 4 bases from J, leaving 13 bases between. The CDR3 spells CASTQGFGTEAFF. The CDR3 bases are TGCGCCAGCACGCAGGGGTTCGGCACTGAAGCTTTCTTT. Drawing the rest from reference TRBV5-1 and TRBJ1-1, the complete variable domain is KAGVTQTPRYLIKTRGQQVTLSCSPISGHRSVSWYQQTPGQGLQFLFEYFSETQRNKGNFPGRFSGRQFSNSRSEMNVSTLELGDSALYLCASTQGFGTEAFFGQGTRLTVV.

The chain joins TRBV7-2 to TRBJ1-3; D may be TRBD1 (6 bases). CDR1 is SGHTA and CDR2 is FQGNSA in the germline V gene. The V end lost 2 bases, the J end lost 3 bases, and 20 bases lay between the germline ends. CDR3 length equals 18 residues. CDR3 in amino acids: CASSLIVSGGAFGNTIYF. In nucleotides, the CDR3 is TGTGCCAGCAGCTTAATTGTATCGGGGGGCGCATTTGGAAACACCATATATTTT.